This TCR beta chain was sequenced in a study of blood T cells in healthy people across ages. The study, taken as a whole, reports: Per million T cells, the diversity of TCR beta decreased roughly linearly as age advanced. Compared with aged donors, long-lived donors showed fewer expanded clones, suggesting selection.

Per germline, CDR1 SGHTA and CDR2 FQGTGA. The CDR3 is 17 amino acids. The V gene lost 1 base and the J gene lost 1 base, with 11 bases spanning the gap. On this clonotype: The target antigen is unknown.

For the second PCR, which ran for roughly 7 to 11 cycles, a sample-barcoded 5' primer and a J-beta primer mix were used. TCRdb re-analysed the 5' RACE reads in MiXCR, keeping a single row per CDR3 protein. The profile shows approximately 690,000 distinct CDR3 sequences, about 43% of them singletons. The chain combines TRBV7-3 with TRBJ2-6; D unclear. Material for sequencing was blood. The sequence was collected from a man aged 80 or over in good health. The DNA of the CDR3 is TGTGCCAGCAGCTTAATGGCCCTTGGGTCTGGGGCCAACGTCCTGACTTTC. Protein sequence: CASSLMALGSGANVLTF. The whole variable domain, remainder taken from reference TRBV7-3 and TRBJ2-6, is GAGVSQTPSNKVTEKGKYVELRCDPISGHTALYWYRQSLGQGPEFLIYFQGTGAADDSGLPNDRFFAVRPEGSVSTLKIQRTERGDSAVYLCASSLMALGSGANVLTFGAGSRLTVL.